The entry that follows covers one TCR beta chain sequence. This sample was taken from a study of T cell changes during pregnancy in multiple sclerosis. The assay was immunoSEQ multiplex PCR, and TCRdb's table has in-frame clones only and misses some. In the table there are under 70,000 clones, almost 95% of which are singletons. The starting material was peripheral blood, obtained in the third trimester of pregnancy. This clonotype originated in a female donor in good health, enrolled as a control in a pregnancy study.

DNA for the CDR3: TGTGCCAGCAGTTTACCAACTAGCGGGAAGGCCAATGAGCAGTTCTTC. It specifies CASSLPTSGKANEQFF. This sequence joins TRBV28 and TRBJ2-1, with 10 nucleotides matching TRBD2. Germline trimming cut 2 bases from V and 6 bases from J; bases unmatched to any gene: 7. This CDR3 contains 16 residues. Looked up from germline, CDR1 is MDHEN and CDR2 is SYDVKM.